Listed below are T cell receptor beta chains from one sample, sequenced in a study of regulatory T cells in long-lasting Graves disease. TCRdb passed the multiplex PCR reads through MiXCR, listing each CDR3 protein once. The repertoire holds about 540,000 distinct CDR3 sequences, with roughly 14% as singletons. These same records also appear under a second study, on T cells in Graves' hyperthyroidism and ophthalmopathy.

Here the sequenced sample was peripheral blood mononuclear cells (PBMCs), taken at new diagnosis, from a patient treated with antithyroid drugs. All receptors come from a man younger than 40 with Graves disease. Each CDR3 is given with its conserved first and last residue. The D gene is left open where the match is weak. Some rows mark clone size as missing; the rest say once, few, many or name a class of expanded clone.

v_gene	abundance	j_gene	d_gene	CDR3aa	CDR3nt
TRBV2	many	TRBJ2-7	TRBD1	CASSTGTARKSYEQYF	TGTGCCAGCAGTACAGGGACAGCTAGAAAGTCCTACGAGCAGTACTTC
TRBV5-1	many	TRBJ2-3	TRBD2	CASSPGTSGDTQYF	TGCGCCAGCAGCCCGGGGACTAGCGGAGATACGCAGTATTTT
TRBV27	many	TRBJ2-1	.	CASTQFPSSYNEQFF	TGTGCCAGCACACAATTCCCGAGCTCTTACAATGAGCAGTTCTTC
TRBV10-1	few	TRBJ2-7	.	CASSAGGHPSSYEQYF	TGCGCCAGCAGTGCGGGGGGACACCCCAGCTCCTACGAGCAGTACTTC
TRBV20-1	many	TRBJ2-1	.	CSASGGTPSDEQFF	TGCAGTGCTAGCGGAGGGACGCCAAGCGATGAGCAGTTCTTC
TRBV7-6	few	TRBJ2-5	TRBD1	CASSPRSPGQGLQETQYF	TGTGCCAGCAGTCCGAGATCCCCCGGACAGGGGCTTCAAGAGACCCAGTACTTC
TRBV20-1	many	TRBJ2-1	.	CSARGSEREQFF	TGCAGTGCTAGGGGCAGCGAACGTGAGCAGTTCTTC
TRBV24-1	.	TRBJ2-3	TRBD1	CATSGPPGQGARDTQYF	TGTGCCACCAGTGGCCCGCCGGGACAGGGGGCGCGAGATACGCAGTATTTT
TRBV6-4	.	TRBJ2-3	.	CASRAPAPSTDTQYF	TGTGCCAGCAGGGCTCCTGCCCCCTCCACAGATACGCAGTATTTT
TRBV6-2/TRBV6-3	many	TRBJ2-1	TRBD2	CASSAHGTSGAYEQFF	TGTGCCAGCAGTGCCCACGGGACTAGCGGAGCTTATGAGCAGTTCTTC
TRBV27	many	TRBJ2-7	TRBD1	CASSLLASGGTYEQYF	TGTGCCAGCAGTTTATTAGCCTCAGGGGGCACCTACGAGCAGTACTTC
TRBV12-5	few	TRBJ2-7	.	CASGLVGSYEQYF	TGTGCTAGTGGTTTGGTAGGATCCTACGAGCAGTACTTC
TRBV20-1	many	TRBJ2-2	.	CSASDQTGNTGELFF	TGCAGTGCTAGCGATCAAACAGGGAACACCGGGGAGCTGTTTTTT
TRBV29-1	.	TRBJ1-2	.	CSVGQGPLYGYTF	TGCAGCGTTGGGCAGGGCCCGCTGTATGGCTACACCTTC
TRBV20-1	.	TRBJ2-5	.	CSAYPSSAAQETQYF	TGCAGTGCTTATCCTTCGTCAGCCGCCCAGGAGACCCAGTACTTC
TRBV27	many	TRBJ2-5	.	CASSLRDYQETQYF	TGTGCCAGCAGCCTTAGGGACTACCAAGAGACCCAGTACTTC